This TCR beta chain is drawn from a study of blood T cell repertoires in COVID-19. Per the germline V gene, CDR1 is MNHEY and CDR2 is SVGEGT. V dropped 5 bases and J dropped 3 bases, with 16 bases sitting between them. This CDR3 is 16 amino acids long. Method: immunoSEQ multiplex PCR; TCRdb's copy keeps in-frame clones and lacks some. Of about 280,000 clones listed, more than 70% are singletons. The source of this sequence is a woman aged 55-75 years in a cohort exposed to, infected with or recovered from COVID-19 (not recorded which). Sequenced: PBMCs or T cells enriched from blood (not recorded which). V is TRBV6-2 or TRBV6-3 and J is TRBJ2-2; no clear D gene. For the CDR3, the DNA is TGTGCCAGCAGTGCGTCTAGAGGATTGGACACCGGGGAGCTGTTTTTT. This translates into CASSASRGLDTGELFF.